The 12 T cell receptor beta chains presented below share a single source sample, sequenced in a study of response to subunit inactivated influenza vaccine. TCRdb reprocessed the RT-PCR reads with MiXCR, giving one entry per CDR3 protein. Of around 530,000 distinct CDR3 sequences listed, about 15% are singletons. The sample in question was CD4+ T cells sorted from PBMCs, obtained 23 months after vaccination. The source of these receptors is a man in his fifties or sixties who received an inactivated influenza vaccine.

There are many counts of this clonotype. The chain joins TRBV5-1 to TRBJ2-3; D may be TRBD1 or TRBD2 (5 bases each). Germline loops: CDR1 SGHRS, CDR2 YFSETQ. Trimming removed 0 bases from V and 0 bases from J, with 11 bases in between. CDR3 length: 16 amino acids. The CDR3 sequence is CASSLDGAGSTDTQYF. The CDR3 region has the DNA TGCGCCAGCAGCTTGGACGGGGCAGGGAGCACAGATACGCAGTATTTT. The whole variable domain, filled in from reference TRBV5-1 and TRBJ2-3, reads KAGVTQTPRYLIKTRGQQVTLSCSPISGHRSVSWYQQTPGQGLQFLFEYFSETQRNKGNFPGRFSGRQFSNSRSEMNVSTLELGDSALYLCASSLDGAGSTDTQYFGPGTRLTVL.

The table lists this clonotype with a few counts. The genes are TRBV4-1 and TRBJ1-2; D may be TRBD1 (5 bases). Germline loops: CDR1 MGHRA, CDR2 YSYEKL. This CDR3 is 16 amino acids long. Trimming took 0 bases from V and 4 from J, leaving 15 bases between them. Written as DNA, the CDR3 is TGCGCCAGCAGCCAAGAAGGTTCGGGGACGATCTATGGCTACACCTTC. It translates to CASSQEGSGTIYGYTF.

This clonotype was picked up many times. This chain uses TRBV5-1 with TRBJ2-5; the match to TRBD1 covers 8 bases. With V trimmed by 4 bases and J by 6 bases, 14 bases remained unmatched. The CDR3 contains 16 residues. In germline, CDR1 is SGHRS, CDR2 YFSETQ. The CDR3 region has the DNA TGCGCCAGCAGCCCTGGCTTGTCCACAGGGGGGAAGACCCAGTACTTC. Translation gives CASSPGLSTGGKTQYF.

The chain is built from TRBV7-2 and TRBJ1-2; no clear D gene. CDR3 size: 11 residues. V dropped 7 bases and J dropped 7 bases, with 10 bases sitting between them. Per the germline V gene, CDR1 is SGHTA and CDR2 is FQGNSA. CDR3 bases: TGTGCCAGCACGACGGCGGGTGGCTACACCTTC. Its translation is CASTTAGGYTF.

This chain joins TRBV10-3 and TRBJ2-1; D is undetermined. V was shortened by 6 bases and J by 8 bases, with 17 bases between the two germline ends. The CDR3 is made up of 14 amino acids. Germline values: CDR1 ENHRY, CDR2 SYGVKD. CDR3 nucleotides: TGTGCCATCAGATCAGACAAGAGTGGCGATGAGCAGTTCTTC. Residues: CAIRSDKSGDEQFF.

CDR3 residues: CASSQDMGRYEQYF. The CDR3 nucleotides are TGTGCCAGCAGCCAAGATATGGGGAGGTACGAGCAGTACTTC. V and J are TRBV3-1 and TRBJ2-7; a weak D match, TRBD2 (6 bases). The V end lost 0 bases, the J end lost 4 bases, and 10 bases lay between the germline ends. Per germline, CDR1 LGHDT and CDR2 YNNKEL (reference sequence). This CDR3 is 14 amino acids long.

This clonotype was counted only a few times. The chain is built from TRBV4-2 and TRBJ2-7; D might be TRBD1 (6 bases). The length of the CDR3 is 13 residues. Germline V CDR1 and CDR2: LGHNA, YNFKEQ. With 2 bases removed from V and 5 bases from J, the gap between germline ends came to 10 bases. CDR3 coding DNA: TGTGCCAGCAGCCAAAAGACAGGCAACGAGCAGTACTTC. Its translation: CASSQKTGNEQYF.

This clonotype was counted a few times. The V and J genes are TRBV9 and TRBJ2-7; TRBD1 matches 8 bases. CDR1 SGDLS and CDR2 YYNGEE come from the germline V gene. This CDR3 region has 14 residues. Trimming cost V 3 bases and J 4 bases; bases outside gene matches: 6. CDR3 residues: CASSDRDRPYEQYF. In DNA form, the CDR3 reads TGTGCCAGCAGCGACCGGGACAGGCCGTACGAGCAGTACTTC.

This chain connects TRBV6-1 to TRBJ1-2, with TRBD1 matching 8 bases. The V and J ends lost 6 bases and 6 bases, in that order; junction bases with no gene match: 9. The CDR3 has 14 residues. The germline CDR1 and CDR2 sequences are MNHNS and SASEGT. In DNA form, the CDR3 reads TGTGCCAGCAGGCCGGGACAGGCAGGGGATGGCTACACCTTC. This codes for CASRPGQAGDGYTF.

This clonotype appeared a few times. This chain connects TRBV28 to TRBJ2-3, with D maybe TRBD2 (5 bases). Germline V CDR1 and CDR2: MDHEN, SYDVKM. V was pared by 10 bases and J by 1 base, with 15 bases between. The CDR3 runs to 14 residues. The CDR3 region is CATKSLGGTDTQYF. CDR3 nucleotide sequence: TGTGCCACCAAGAGCCTCGGGGGCACAGATACGCAGTATTTT.

This clonotype was counted between two and nine times. The rearrangement uses TRBV14 and TRBJ2-3; the D gene is possibly TRBD2 (5 bases). Looked up from germline, CDR1 is SGHDN and CDR2 is FVKESK. The V end lost 4 bases, the J end lost 0 bases, and 17 bases lay between the germline ends. This CDR3 is built from 17 residues. In nucleotides, the CDR3 is TGTGCCAGCAGCCCAGAACATAACCGACTAAGCACAGATACGCAGTATTTT. Translation: CASSPEHNRLSTDTQYF.

This clonotype occurred a few times. The gene calls are TRBV6-2 or TRBV6-3 and TRBJ2-6; tentatively, D is TRBD1 (6 bases). CDR1 and CDR2 from the germline V gene are MNHEY and SVGEGT. V gave up 7 bases and J gave up 2 bases, with 12 bases separating them. The CDR3 extends over 15 amino acids. For the CDR3, the DNA is TGTGCCAGCACCCCGTACAGGGCTGGGGCCAACGTCCTGACTTTC. Translated, it gives CASTPYRAGANVLTF.